The clone carrying this TCR beta chain was seen ten or more times. The antigen is unknown. V lost 5 bases and J 4 bases, leaving 11 bases between the germline ends. CDR1 is MNHNY and CDR2 is SVGAGI in the germline V gene (reference sequence). CDR3 length equals 13 residues. TCRdb processed the RT-PCR reads anew with MiXCR; each CDR3 protein has one entry. The table records around 540,000 distinct CDR3 sequences, approximately 12% of them present only once. This record comes from a study of response to subunit inactivated influenza vaccine. The study, taken as a whole, reports: Authors suggested few new T cells are recruited by each seasonal influenza vaccination.

The chain joins TRBV6-6 to TRBJ1-1, with D perhaps matching TRBD1 (5 bases). This receptor was identified in a man aged 50-59 years who received an inactivated influenza vaccine. Material: PBMCs from blood, obtained on the day of vaccination. The CDR3 bases are TGTGCCAGCAGTCCTCAGGGTGGCACTGAAGCTTTCTTT. This translates into CASSPQGGTEAFF.